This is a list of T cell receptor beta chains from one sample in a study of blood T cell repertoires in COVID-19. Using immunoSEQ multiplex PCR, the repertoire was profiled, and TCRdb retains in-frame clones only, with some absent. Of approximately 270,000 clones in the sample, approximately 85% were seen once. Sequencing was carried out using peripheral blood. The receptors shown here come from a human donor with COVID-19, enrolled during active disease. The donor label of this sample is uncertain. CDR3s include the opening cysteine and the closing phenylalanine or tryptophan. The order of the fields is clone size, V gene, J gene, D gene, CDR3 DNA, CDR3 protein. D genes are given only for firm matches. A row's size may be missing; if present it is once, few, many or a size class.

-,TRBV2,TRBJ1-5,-,TGTGCCAGCAATCTGGCACGGGGGTCGGCTCAGCCCCAGCATTTT,CASNLARGSAQPQHF
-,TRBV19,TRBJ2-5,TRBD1,TGTGCCAGTAGTATGTTGAGGACAGGGGGCGCGGAGACCCAGTACTTC,CASSMLRTGGAETQYF
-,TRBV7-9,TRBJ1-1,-,TGTGCCAGCAGCTTAGAACGGAGCGCTGAAGCTTTCTTT,CASSLERSAEAFF
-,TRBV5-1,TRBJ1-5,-,TGCGCCAGCAGCTTAGCAGGGTATAGCAATCAGCCCCAGCATTTT,CASSLAGYSNQPQHF
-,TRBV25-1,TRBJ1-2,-,TGTGCCAGCAGTGAATCGACACCAGCTAACTATGGCTACACCTTC,CASSESTPANYGYTF
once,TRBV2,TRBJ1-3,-,TGTGCCAGCAGGGCCCGGGACTCTGGAAACACCATATATTTT,CASRARDSGNTIYF
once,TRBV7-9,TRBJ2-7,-,TGTGCCAGCAGCCCAGGGGTCGAGCAGTACTTC,CASSPGVEQYF
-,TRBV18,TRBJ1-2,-,TGTGCCAGCTCACCTGACGGAGACTATGGCTACACCTTC,CASSPDGDYGYTF
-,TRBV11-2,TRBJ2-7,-,TGTGCCAGCAGCTTAGGGAGAAACAACTACGAGCAGTACTTC,CASSLGRNNYEQYF
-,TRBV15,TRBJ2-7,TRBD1,TGTGCCACCAGCAGGACCGGGACAGGGGACCGAGGCGAGCAGTACTTC,CATSRTGTGDRGEQYF
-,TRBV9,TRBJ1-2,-,TGTGCCAGCAGCCGAACAGTAGACGCTCTCTACACCTTC,CASSRTVDALYTF
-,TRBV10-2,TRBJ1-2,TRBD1,TGCGCCAGCAGTCCACAGGGGGCATCGGGCTACACCTTC,CASSPQGASGYTF
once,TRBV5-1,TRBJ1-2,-,TGCGCCAGCAGCTTGGGTGACAAAGCTAACTATGGCTACACCTTC,CASSLGDKANYGYTF
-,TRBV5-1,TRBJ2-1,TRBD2,TGCGCCAGCAGCTTGCGATTCGGGACTAGCGGGAGGGACTACAATGAGCAGTTCTTC,CASSLRFGTSGRDYNEQFF
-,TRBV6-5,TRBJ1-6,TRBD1,TGTGCCAGCGGGGAGGACAGGGGGCGGAATTCACCCCTCCACTTT,CASGEDRGRNSPLHF
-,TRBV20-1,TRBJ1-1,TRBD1,TGCAGTGCTAGTCGGGGACAGGGGGCGCGGGCTGAAGCTTTCTTT,CSASRGQGARAEAFF
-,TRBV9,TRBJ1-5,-,TGTGCCAGCAGCAAAGACGAATCGGGTCAGCCCCAGCATTTT,CASSKDESGQPQHF
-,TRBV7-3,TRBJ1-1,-,TGTGCCAGCAGCCCTATCTTTAACACTGAAGCTTTCTTT,CASSPIFNTEAFF
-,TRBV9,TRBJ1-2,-,TGTGCCAGCAGCGTAGAACCCTCGGCGGGCGATGGCTACACCTTC,CASSVEPSAGDGYTF
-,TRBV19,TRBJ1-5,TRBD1,TGTGCCAGTAGTATTTCCCCCCGGGACAGGGGAGTCAATCAGCCCCAGCATTTT,CASSISPRDRGVNQPQHF
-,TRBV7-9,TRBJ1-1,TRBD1,TGTGCCAGCACCCAGGGGGCGCGTTTGGCTGAAGCTTTCTTT,CASTQGARLAEAFF
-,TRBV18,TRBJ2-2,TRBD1,TGTGCCAGCTCATCGCGGGACAGGGCGACCGGGGAGCTGTTTTTT,CASSSRDRATGELFF
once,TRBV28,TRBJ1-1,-,TGTGCCACGAGAGCTGGGGGGGATCACACTGAAGCTTTCTTT,CATRAGGDHTEAFF
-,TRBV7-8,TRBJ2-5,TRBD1,TGTGCCAGCAGCCCACCCCCGACAGGGGATGAGACCCAGTACTTC,CASSPPPTGDETQYF